Included here is one T cell receptor (beta chain) sequence, with context. The data were taken from a study of blood T cell repertoires in COVID-19. In terms of age and location, participants ranged from about 18 to 100 years and lived in fewer than 30 US areas. The germline CDR1 and CDR2 sequences are KGHSH and LQKENI. V lost 6 bases to trimming and J lost 1 base; unmatched junction nucleotides: 10. The CDR3 is 16 amino acids. TCRdb's copy holds only in-frame clones and misses some; the assay was immunoSEQ multiplex PCR. The sample has around 150,000 clones, around 89% seen once. The TCR was taken from a woman between 50 and 59 years old who had recovered from COVID-19. Input material: PBMCs or T cells enriched from blood (not recorded which). The chain joins TRBV18 to TRBJ2-5; 8 bases agree with TRBD1. CDR3 loop: CASSPAGQGGQETQYF. CDR3 bases: TGTGCCAGCTCCCCTGCTGGACAGGGAGGCCAAGAGACCCAGTACTTC.